This note documents a single TCR beta chain sequence. This entry belongs to a study of control samples from healthy donors and cancer patients. The germline V and J ends were trimmed by 6 bases and 2 bases, with 14 bases remaining between them. CDR3 length: 14 residues. Germline CDR1 reads MNHEY; CDR2 reads SVGAGI. The assay was immunoSEQ multiplex PCR, and TCRdb's table has in-frame clones only and misses some. The profile covers some 89,000 clones, with about 85% appearing a single time and 2.1% taken by the ten largest. The TCR was taken from a woman in her thirties or forties in good health. The sequenced sample consisted of blood. The chain recombines TRBV6-5 with TRBJ2-7; the D gene could be TRBD1 or TRBD2 (5 bases each). The CDR3 DNA reads as TGTGCCAGCAGGCACCGGGACCAAGCCTACGAGCAGTACTTC. Encoded protein: CASRHRDQAYEQYF.